A single sample gave rise to the 30 T cell receptor beta chains below, sequenced in a study of CD8 T cells in Susac syndrome. Roughly 0.45 to 1 ug RNA was reverse transcribed with random hexamers. TCRdb redid the calling of the immunoSEQ multiplex PCR reads with MiXCR, one entry per CDR3 protein. The table lists under 95,000 distinct CDR3 sequences, around 93% of them singletons, with about 0.45% in the top ten. Source material: CD8+ T cells from PBMCs. These receptor sequences come from a human donor with Susac syndrome.

This chain joins TRBV20-1 and TRBJ2-5; tentatively, D is TRBD1 or TRBD2 (5 bases each). The CDR3 runs 15 residues. Germline-derived CDR1 and CDR2 are DFQATT and SNEGSKA (reference sequence). V lost 3 bases and J lost 6, with 20 bases in between. CDR3 coding DNA: TGCAGTGCTAGTTCGTTCGGGACGAACAGGCAGACCCAGTACTTC. The encoded protein is CSASSFGTNRQTQYF.

The J gene is TRBJ1-2, the V gene TRBV4-1; D is uncertain. Germline CDR1 and CDR2: MGHRA and YSYEKL. The CDR3 is 17 residues long. V was cut by 3 bases and J by 5 bases, with 22 bases left in between. Here the CDR3 reads CASSQSPGSHPIYGYTF. In DNA, the CDR3 is TGCGCCAGCAGCCAGTCCCCCGGGAGCCACCCGATATATGGCTACACCTTC.

The chain couples TRBV4-3 to TRBJ2-1, with TRBD2 as a possible D gene (6 bases). V was cut by 3 bases and J by 3 bases, with 12 bases left in between. This CDR3 contains 15 residues. From germline, CDR1 is LGHNA and CDR2 YSLEER. In nucleotides, the CDR3 is TGCGCCAGCAGCCATAGCGGAGCCTACTACAATGAGCAGTTCTTC. Protein product: CASSHSGAYYNEQFF.

The chain links TRBV29-1 to TRBJ1-1; a possible D gene is TRBD1 (5 bases). This CDR3 comprises 10 residues. Germline loops: CDR1 SQVTM, CDR2 ANQGSEA. Trimming cost V 7 bases and J 5 bases, with 8 bases left between them. CDR3 sequence reads: CSGGGTEAFF. The CDR3 nucleotides read TGCAGCGGTGGGGGGACTGAAGCTTTCTTT.

The chain is built from TRBV20-1 and TRBJ1-2, with D hard to call. Trimming pared 3 bases from V and 3 bases from J, leaving 11 bases between. This CDR3 region has 13 residues. The V gene's germline CDR1 is DFQATT and CDR2 SNEGSKA (reference sequence). CDR3 loop: CSASDGFDYGYTF. CDR3 nucleotides: TGCAGTGCTAGCGACGGGTTTGACTATGGCTACACCTTC.

The gene calls are TRBV28 and TRBJ2-2, with D maybe TRBD2 (5 bases). Germline CDR1 MDHEN, CDR2 SYDVKM. V lost 5 bases and J 9 bases, leaving 16 bases between the germline ends. There are 14 residues in the CDR3. CDR3 protein: CASSIRTVRRELFF. CDR3 nucleotides: TGTGCCAGCAGTATTCGGACTGTTCGACGGGAGCTGTTTTTT.

The chain uses TRBV20-1 and TRBJ2-1; D is unresolved. The V gene lost 7 bases and the J gene lost 2 bases, with 3 bases spanning the gap. Germline V gene data show CDR1 as DFQATT and CDR2 as SNEGSKA (reference sequence). CDR3 length: 10 residues. CDR3: CSVPYNEQFF. DNA of the CDR3: TGCAGTGTCCCCTACAATGAGCAGTTCTTC.

The rearrangement joins TRBV29-1 to TRBJ2-1; the D gene is possibly TRBD1 (7 bases). The germline V and J ends were trimmed by 4 bases and 8 bases, with 18 bases remaining between them. Germline V lookup: CDR1 SQVTM, CDR2 ANQGSEA. There are 14 residues in the CDR3. The DNA for the CDR3 is TGCAGCGTTGTCGTGACAGGGAGGAACTATGAGCAGTTCTTC. Protein: CSVVVTGRNYEQFF.

The rearrangement links TRBV24-1 to TRBJ2-5; 9 nucleotides match TRBD1. From germline, CDR1 is KGHDR and CDR2 SFDVKD. The CDR3 is made up of 15 amino acids. V shed 4 bases, J shed 5 bases, and the junction held 7 bases outside the gene matches. CDR3 sequence: CATSDGTGSLETQYF. The CDR3 DNA reads TGTGCCACCAGTGACGGGACAGGGTCGTTGGAGACCCAGTACTTC.

The J gene is TRBJ2-3, the V gene TRBV12-3 or TRBV12-4; D tentatively reads TRBD1 or TRBD2 (5 bases each). V lost 3 bases, J lost 5 bases, and 9 bases lay in between. The CDR3 is made up of 13 amino acids. CDR3 residues: CASSFGTGDTQYF. The CDR3 DNA reads as TGTGCCAGCAGTTTCGGGACGGGAGATACGCAGTATTTT.

The V gene is TRBV3-1, the J gene TRBJ2-2; D is perhaps TRBD1 or TRBD2 (5 bases each). Trimming left V 0 bases short and J 6 bases short, with 11 bases between. The CDR3 totals 15 residues. The germline CDR1 and CDR2 sequences are LGHDT and YNNKEL (reference sequence). CDR3 residues: CASSQDPVGAGELFF. The CDR3 DNA follows: TGTGCCAGCAGCCAAGACCCTGTGGGGGCCGGGGAGCTGTTTTTT.

The CDR3 DNA follows: TGTGCCAGCAGTCCCAGGGGGCCCTACAATGAGCAGTTCTTC. It yields the protein CASSPRGPYNEQFF. The rearrangement links TRBV27 to TRBJ2-1, with 8 nucleotides matching TRBD1. The ends lost 5 bases at V and 2 bases at J; junction bases unmatched: 2. This CDR3 spans 14 amino acids. Looked up from germline, CDR1 is MNHEY and CDR2 is SMNVEV (reference sequence).

The chain combines TRBV30 with TRBJ2-7; weak D call: TRBD1 (6 bases). From germline, CDR1 is GTSNPN and CDR2 SVGIG (reference sequence). The ends were cut back, 0 bases at V and 3 bases at J, with 9 bases in the middle. This CDR3 comprises 13 residues. The CDR3 coding sequence is TGTGCCTGGAGTGTATTAGGGGGCTACGAGCAGTACTTC. It yields the protein CAWSVLGGYEQYF.

V is TRBV12-3 or TRBV12-4 and J is TRBJ2-7; tentative D call: TRBD2 (6 bases). This CDR3 is built from 14 residues. With 3 bases removed from V and 2 bases from J, the gap between germline ends came to 11 bases. As DNA, the CDR3 is TGTGCCAGCAGTTTGGGCGGGGCCGCCTACGAGCAGTACTTC. Protein product: CASSLGGAAYEQYF.

The V call is TRBV7-2, the J call TRBJ2-1; tentatively, D is TRBD2 (6 bases). The germline CDR1 and CDR2 sequences are SGHTA and FQGNSA. The germline V and J ends were trimmed by 5 bases and 8 bases, with 10 bases remaining between them. This CDR3 has 12 amino acids. The CDR3 DNA sequence: TGTGCCAGCAGCCAGTGGGGGGATGAGCAGTTCTTC. Translation gives CASSQWGDEQFF.

V usage is TRBV27 and J usage is TRBJ2-2, with D unclear. This CDR3 contains 13 residues. V was trimmed by 3 bases and J by 2 bases, leaving 4 bases between them. From germline, CDR1 is MNHEY and CDR2 SMNVEV (reference sequence). CDR3 protein: CASSFFNTGELFF. For the CDR3, the DNA is TGTGCCAGCAGTTTCTTTAACACCGGGGAGCTGTTTTTT.

CDR3 loop: CASSPTGNYEQYF. CDR3 in DNA: TGTGCCAGCAGCCCGACAGGGAACTACGAGCAGTACTTC. The chain joins TRBV7-9 to TRBJ2-7, with 7 nucleotides matching TRBD1. CDR3 length equals 13 residues. Germline lookup yields CDR1 SEHNR and CDR2 FQNEAQ (reference sequence). J gave up 3 bases and V 5 bases, and 4 bases lay outside the gene matches.

This clonotype was detected only once. The chain employs TRBV4-2 and TRBJ2-7; 9 positions agree with TRBD1. This CDR3 has 17 residues. V shed 0 bases, J shed 0 bases, and the junction held 6 bases outside the gene matches. CDR1 is LGHNA and CDR2 is YNFKEQ in the germline V gene. The DNA of the CDR3 is TGTGCCAGCAGCCAAGATGGGAAGGGACAGGGCTCCTACGAGCAGTACTTC. Its translation is CASSQDGKGQGSYEQYF.

The CDR3 DNA reads TGTGCCAGCAGCTTAGCCACACAGGGATCGGGCAATCAGCCCCAGCATTTT. Translation gives CASSLATQGSGNQPQHF. The chain combines TRBV13 with TRBJ1-5, with TRBD1 as a possible D gene (6 bases). The length of the CDR3 is 17 residues. Germline CDR1 and CDR2: PRHDT and FYEKMQ (reference sequence). V lost 1 base to trimming and J lost 2 bases, with 15 bases between them.

V gene TRBV29-1 combines with J gene TRBJ2-3; 7 nucleotides line up with TRBD2. CDR1 and CDR2 from the germline V gene are SQVTM and ANQGSEA. CDR3 length equals 17 residues. V was clipped by 4 bases and J by 1 base; unmatched bases: 14. CDR3 coding DNA: TGCAGCGTTGGTCGGGACTATTATAAACTCGGCACAGATACGCAGTATTTT. Its translation is CSVGRDYYKLGTDTQYF.

The rearrangement uses TRBV12-3 or TRBV12-4 and TRBJ2-5; 13 bases fit TRBD2. The CDR3 consists of 15 residues. J was trimmed by 2 bases and V by 6 bases; bases with no gene match: 3. The CDR3 bases are TGTGCCAGCAGACGACTAGCGGGAGGACAAGAGACCCAGTACTTC. As protein: CASRRLAGGQETQYF.

The CDR3 loop reads CASSLVNYGYTF. As DNA, the CDR3 is TGTGCCAGCAGCTTAGTTAACTATGGCTACACCTTC. The V call is TRBV7-9, the J call TRBJ1-2; D remains unclear. Germline V gene sequence: CDR1 SEHNR, CDR2 FQNEAQ (reference sequence). The CDR3 is made up of 12 amino acids. Trimming shortened V by 1 base and J by 1 base, and 1 base separated the two germline ends.

The rearrangement links TRBV20-1 to TRBJ1-1, with D hard to call. Trimming shortened V by 8 bases and J by 1 base, and 5 bases separated the two germline ends. This CDR3 contains 10 residues. Germline CDR1 DFQATT, CDR2 SNEGSKA (reference sequence). Here the CDR3 DNA reads TGCAGTCTACCGAACACTGAAGCTTTCTTT. Translation: CSLPNTEAFF.

The J gene is TRBJ2-7, the V gene TRBV20-1; TRBD2 matches 8 bases. The trim removed 1 base at V and 5 bases at J, leaving 10 bases unmatched. Germline lookup yields CDR1 DFQATT and CDR2 SNEGSKA (reference sequence). The CDR3 loop spans 15 amino acids. In DNA, the CDR3 is TGCAGTGCTAGAGTCCTTGCCGGGACTAGTCACGAGCAGTACTTC. It specifies CSARVLAGTSHEQYF.

The V call is TRBV27, the J call TRBJ2-7; the D gene is possibly TRBD1 (6 bases). CDR1 and CDR2 from the germline V gene are MNHEY and SMNVEV (reference sequence). Trimming took off 6 bases at V and 4 bases at J, with 16 bases between the two ends. The CDR3 is 14 amino acids. CDR3 residues: CASSHSGTSYEQYF. In DNA, the CDR3 is TGTGCCAGCAGCCATTCCGGGACAAGTTACGAGCAGTACTTC.

V and J are TRBV4-2 and TRBJ1-5; D is perhaps TRBD1 (5 bases). The length of the CDR3 is 17 residues. CDR1 is LGHNA, CDR2 YNFKEQ, per germline. With 0 bases removed from V and 5 bases from J, the gap between germline ends came to 17 bases. CDR3 loop: CASSQEYRGEGDQPQHF. CDR3 coding DNA: TGTGCCAGCAGCCAAGAGTATAGGGGCGAAGGAGATCAGCCCCAGCATTTT.

The J gene is TRBJ2-3, the V gene TRBV27; D remains unclear. V lost 8 bases to trimming and J lost 2 bases, with 8 bases between them. The germline V gene encodes CDR1 MNHEY and CDR2 SMNVEV (reference sequence). The CDR3 covers 12 residues. In DNA, the CDR3 is TGTGCCAGCGGCTCGTTCACAGATACGCAGTATTTT. Protein product: CASGSFTDTQYF.

The chain is built from TRBV20-1 and TRBJ2-3; 7 bases agree with TRBD2. Looked up from germline, CDR1 is DFQATT and CDR2 is SNEGSKA (reference sequence). V dropped 0 bases and J dropped 1; count of bases not matched to a gene: 4. CDR3 size: 15 residues. The CDR3 coding sequence is TGCAGTGCTAGAGATATGGCGGGAGGCACAGATACGCAGTATTTT. Translation: CSARDMAGGTDTQYF.

This clonotype was recorded only once. The chain employs TRBV5-6 and TRBJ2-7; D may correspond to TRBD1 or TRBD2 (7 bases each). Germline CDR1 reads SGHDT; CDR2 reads YYEEEE. The CDR3 contains 13 residues. V was shortened by 5 bases and J by 5 bases, with 14 bases between the two germline ends. The CDR3 nucleotides are TGTGCCAGCAGTTCTGCAGGGGGGGACGAGCAGTACTTC. Residues: CASSSAGGDEQYF.

The V call is TRBV3-1, the J call TRBJ2-2; 16 bases are shared with TRBD2. V shed 1 base, J shed 5 bases, and the junction held 1 base outside the gene matches. There are 17 residues in the CDR3. Germline CDR1 is LGHDT and CDR2 is YNNKEL (reference sequence). The CDR3 protein is CASSQVGLAGGTGELFF. In DNA, the CDR3 is TGTGCCAGCAGCCAAGTGGGACTAGCGGGAGGGACCGGGGAGCTGTTTTTT.